The 21 T cell receptor beta chains presented below share a single source sample, sequenced in a study of T cells in Graves' hyperthyroidism and ophthalmopathy. The CDR3 regions of TCR beta were amplified from RNA transcripts. HTBI primers drove first-round RT-PCR of the TCR CDR3. MiXCR, run by TCRdb on the multiplex PCR reads, gives a single entry per CDR3 protein. The table lists 700,000 or so distinct CDR3 sequences, about a sixth of them singletons. The sample consisted of blood. These receptors all stem from a man younger than 35 with Graves' hyperthyroidism.

The V call is TRBV6-2 or TRBV6-3, the J call TRBJ2-3; D unresolved. The CDR3 is 11 amino acids. Germline V CDR1 and CDR2: MNHEY, SVGEGT. Trimming removed 6 bases at V and 6 bases at J, with 7 bases between. This CDR3 reads CASRAFDTQYF. In DNA form, the CDR3 reads TGTGCCAGCAGAGCTTTTGATACGCAGTATTTT.

This clonotype came up many times. The chain is built from TRBV6-6 and TRBJ2-1; no firm D call. The CDR3 contains 13 residues. CDR1 and CDR2 (germline): MNHNY, SVGAGI (reference sequence). V shed 2 bases and J shed 12 bases, with 14 bases lying between them. CDR3 in amino acids: CASSYSSQSGQFF. In DNA, the CDR3 is TGTGCCAGCAGTTACAGTAGCCAATCCGGGCAGTTCTTC.

This chain links TRBV12-3 or TRBV12-4 with TRBJ1-1; D is perhaps TRBD1 (5 bases). This CDR3 spans 13 amino acids. Between the trimmed V and J ends, which lost 6 bases and 3 bases, there was a span of 11 bases. The CDR3 sequence is CASRRQPYTEAFF. The CDR3 nucleotides are TGTGCCAGCAGACGACAGCCTTACACTGAAGCTTTCTTT.

V gene TRBV4-1 combines with J gene TRBJ2-2; D tentatively fits TRBD1 or TRBD2 (5 bases each). V dropped 2 bases and J dropped 6 bases, with 7 bases sitting between them. The length of the CDR3 is 13 residues. Germline-derived CDR1 and CDR2 are MGHRA and YSYEKL. The CDR3 region is CASSQRGAGELFF. The CDR3 DNA follows: TGCGCCAGCAGCCAAAGGGGAGCCGGGGAGCTGTTTTTT.

V and J are TRBV5-1 and TRBJ2-3, with D possibly TRBD1 on 5 matching bases. Germline CDR1 and CDR2: SGHRS and YFSETQ. This CDR3 contains 16 residues. Trimming removed 0 bases from V and 0 bases from J, with 11 bases in between. This CDR3 reads CASSLARVGSTDTQYF. The DNA for the CDR3 is TGCGCCAGCAGCTTGGCCAGGGTTGGGAGCACAGATACGCAGTATTTT.

The chain couples TRBV7-9 to TRBJ1-2; the D is unclear. This CDR3 has 12 residues. Germline V gene sequence: CDR1 SEHNR, CDR2 FQNEAQ (reference sequence). Trimming cost V 5 bases and J 6 bases, with 10 bases left between them. The CDR3: CASSRETDGYTF. CDR3 DNA: TGTGCCAGCAGCCGAGAAACTGATGGCTACACCTTC.

Comment on this clonotype: A read error may be the cause here, since a much bigger clone is one base away. The chain recombines TRBV20-1 with TRBJ2-1; D is uncertain. CDR1 is DFQATT, CDR2 SNEGSKA, per germline (reference sequence). V shed 0 bases and J shed 0 bases, with 6 bases lying between them. The CDR3 spans 14 residues. The CDR3: CSAREAASYNEQFF. The CDR3 nucleotides read TGCAGTGCTAGAGAGGCGGCCTCCTACAATGAGCAGTTCTTC.

In its sample, this clonotype was seen a few times. The gene calls are TRBV6-2 or TRBV6-3 and TRBJ1-2, with D unclear. Germline V gene sequence: CDR1 MNHEY, CDR2 SVGEGT. CDR3 length: 15 amino acids. V was trimmed by 4 bases and J by 0 bases, leaving 12 bases between them. The CDR3, as DNA: TGTGCCAGCAGTTCCTACATATCCTCTAACTATGGCTACACCTTC. It is translated as CASSSYISSNYGYTF.

The chain joins TRBV6-1 to TRBJ2-5, with D unclear. The ends were cut back, 9 bases at V and 5 bases at J, with 16 bases in the middle. The CDR3 is 13 amino acids. CDR1 is MNHNS and CDR2 is SASEGT in the germline V gene. The CDR3 loop reads CASKVSMGETQYF. CDR3 coding DNA: TGTGCCAGTAAGGTCTCGATGGGGGAGACCCAGTACTTC.

This clonotype was observed many times. The chain combines TRBV9 with TRBJ2-5; tentative D call: TRBD1 (5 bases). From germline, CDR1 is SGDLS and CDR2 YYNGEE. The CDR3 consists of 14 residues. V was pared by 0 bases and J by 5 bases, with 11 bases between. CDR3 bases: TGTGCCAGCAGCGTAGCTGGGGCGGTCGAGACCCAGTACTTC. This translates into CASSVAGAVETQYF.

This clonotype appeared many times. The V call is TRBV7-9, the J call TRBJ2-3, with D maybe TRBD2 (5 bases). Between the trimmed V and J ends, which lost 0 bases and 1 base, there was a span of 11 bases. This CDR3 is built from 16 residues. The V gene's germline CDR1 is SEHNR and CDR2 FQNEAQ (reference sequence). CDR3: CASSLAQLGGTDTQYF. The CDR3 coding sequence is TGTGCCAGCAGCTTAGCTCAACTCGGGGGCACAGATACGCAGTATTTT.

This clonotype turned up a few times. The chain carries TRBV15 and TRBJ2-1, with D unresolved. In germline, CDR1 is LNHNV, CDR2 YYDKDF (reference sequence). V was cut by 0 bases and J by 4 bases, with 7 bases left in between. The CDR3 sequence is 14 residues long. DNA of the CDR3: TGTGCCACCAGCAGAGACGGCCCGTACAATGAGCAGTTCTTC. This codes for CATSRDGPYNEQFF.

This clonotype was recorded a few times. The gene calls are TRBV6-6 and TRBJ1-6, with D possibly matching TRBD1 (5 bases). V dropped 0 bases and J dropped 1 base, with 10 bases sitting between them. Germline V gene data show CDR1 as MNHNY and CDR2 as SVGAGI (reference sequence). The CDR3 spans 17 residues. CDR3 loop: CASSYSGVSSYNSPLHF. CDR3 DNA: TGTGCCAGCAGTTACTCGGGGGTATCGTCCTATAATTCACCCCTCCACTTT.

There are a few counts of this clonotype. The V call is TRBV28, the J call TRBJ1-4; D not resolved. Germline CDR1 is MDHEN and CDR2 is SYDVKM. Trimming took off 3 bases at V and 11 bases at J, with 16 bases between the two ends. The CDR3 sequence is 14 residues long. The CDR3: CASSFPGSRAKLFF. The CDR3 DNA follows: TGTGCCAGCAGTTTCCCTGGATCGAGGGCGAAACTGTTTTTT.

Only a few counts were recorded for this clonotype. V usage is TRBV4-1 and J usage is TRBJ1-4; D gene unclear. V was clipped by 0 bases and J by 7 bases, with 9 bases between them. The CDR3 runs to 14 residues. CDR1 is MGHRA, CDR2 YSYEKL, per germline. The CDR3 sequence is CASSQEGRSEKLFF. CDR3 coding DNA: TGCGCCAGCAGCCAAGAGGGAAGGTCTGAAAAACTGTTTTTT.

This clonotype was counted between two and nine times. The chain employs TRBV6-2 or TRBV6-3 and TRBJ2-7; D remains ambiguous. This CDR3 spans 11 amino acids. Germline assignment: CDR1 MNHEY and CDR2 SVGEGT. The V and J ends lost 4 bases and 7 bases respectively, with 8 bases between them. The CDR3 protein is CASSSLREQYF. CDR3 sequence (DNA): TGTGCCAGCAGTTCCCTCCGGGAGCAGTACTTC.

This clonotype was seen ten or more times. The chain recombines TRBV2 with TRBJ2-7, with TRBD1 as a possible D gene (5 bases). The CDR3 contains 13 residues. From germline, CDR1 is SNHLY and CDR2 FYNNEI. V gave up 8 bases and J gave up 5 bases, with 16 bases separating them. In DNA form, the CDR3 reads TGTGCCAGCCAATGGGGCAGGACCCACGAGCAGTACTTC. It codes for CASQWGRTHEQYF.

The CDR3 here is CASSLSEPSYEQYF. The CDR3, as DNA: TGTGCCAGCAGCTTGTCAGAACCCTCTTACGAGCAGTACTTC. V is TRBV5-4 and J is TRBJ2-7; no clear D gene. This CDR3 comprises 14 residues. The V and J ends lost 1 base and 4 bases respectively, with 12 bases between them. CDR1 is SGHNT and CDR2 is YYREEE in the germline V gene (reference sequence). Together with reference TRBV5-4 and TRBJ2-7, the CDR3 gives the full variable domain: ETGVTQSPTHLIKTRGQQVTLRCSSQSGHNTVSWYQQALGQGPQFIFQYYREEENGRGNFPPRFSGLQFPNYSSELNVNALELDDSALYLCASSLSEPSYEQYFGPGTRLTVT.

J is TRBJ2-2 and V is TRBV9; D is possibly TRBD1 or TRBD2 (5 bases each). Germline V gene lookup returns CDR1 SGDLS and CDR2 YYNGEE. This CDR3 is built from 15 residues. The ends were cut back, 4 bases at V and 5 bases at J, with 15 bases in the middle. The CDR3 sequence: CASSPGPASTGELFF. The CDR3 DNA follows: TGTGCCAGCAGCCCGGGGCCAGCTTCTACCGGGGAGCTGTTTTTT.

This clonotype was observed a handful of times. This sequence joins TRBV24-1 and TRBJ2-3; 9 positions agree with TRBD2. Germline V gives CDR1 KGHDR, CDR2 SFDVKD. The CDR3 consists of 16 residues. J lost 3 bases, V lost 3 bases, and 6 bases had no gene match. In DNA form, the CDR3 reads TGTGCCACCAGTGATATGGCGGGAGGGTTGACAGATACGCAGTATTTT. Amino acids: CATSDMAGGLTDTQYF.

This clonotype has more than one count but fewer than ten. J is TRBJ2-5 and V is TRBV9, with TRBD1 matching over 7 bases. Germline CDR1 SGDLS, CDR2 YYNGEE. CDR3 length equals 15 residues. The trim removed 3 bases at V and 1 base at J, leaving 6 bases unmatched. The CDR3: CASSATTGFQETQYF. DNA for the CDR3: TGTGCCAGCAGCGCGACGACAGGGTTCCAAGAGACCCAGTACTTC.